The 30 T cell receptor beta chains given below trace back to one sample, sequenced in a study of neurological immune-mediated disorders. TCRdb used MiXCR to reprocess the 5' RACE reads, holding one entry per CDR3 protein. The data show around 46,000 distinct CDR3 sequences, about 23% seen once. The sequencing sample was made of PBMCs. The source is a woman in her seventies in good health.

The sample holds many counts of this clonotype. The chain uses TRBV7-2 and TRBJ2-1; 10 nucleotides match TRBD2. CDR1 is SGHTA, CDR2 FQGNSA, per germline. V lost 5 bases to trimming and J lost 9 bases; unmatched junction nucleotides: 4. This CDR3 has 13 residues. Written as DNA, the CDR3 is TGTGCCAGCAGCACTCTAGCGGGAGTTGAGCAGTTCTTC. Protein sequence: CASSTLAGVEQFF.

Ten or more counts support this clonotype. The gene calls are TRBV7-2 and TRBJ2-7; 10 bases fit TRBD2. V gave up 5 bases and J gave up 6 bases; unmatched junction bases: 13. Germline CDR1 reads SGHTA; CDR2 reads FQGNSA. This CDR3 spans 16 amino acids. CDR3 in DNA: TGTGCCAGCAGCCTAAGTCGGACTAGCGGTTTGTCCGAGCAGTACTTC. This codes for CASSLSRTSGLSEQYF.

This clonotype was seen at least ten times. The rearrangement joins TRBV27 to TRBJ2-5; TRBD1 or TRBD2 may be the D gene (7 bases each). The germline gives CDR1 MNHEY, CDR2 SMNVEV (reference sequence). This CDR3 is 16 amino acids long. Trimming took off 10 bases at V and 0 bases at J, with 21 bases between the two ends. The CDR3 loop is CATGAQGGSYQETQYF. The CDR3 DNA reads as TGTGCCACCGGGGCCCAGGGGGGGAGTTACCAAGAGACCCAGTACTTC.

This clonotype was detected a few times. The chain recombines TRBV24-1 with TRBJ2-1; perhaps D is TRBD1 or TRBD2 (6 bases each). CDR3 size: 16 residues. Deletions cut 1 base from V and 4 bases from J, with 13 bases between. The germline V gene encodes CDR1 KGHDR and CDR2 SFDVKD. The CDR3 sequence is CATSDFSQGGYNEQFF. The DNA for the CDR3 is TGTGCCACCAGTGATTTCTCACAGGGAGGATACAATGAGCAGTTCTTC.

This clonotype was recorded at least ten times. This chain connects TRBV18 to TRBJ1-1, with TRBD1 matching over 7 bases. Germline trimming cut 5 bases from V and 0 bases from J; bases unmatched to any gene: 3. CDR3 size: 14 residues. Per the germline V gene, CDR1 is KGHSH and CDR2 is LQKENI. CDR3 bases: TGTGCCAGCTCAGCAGACAGGGTGAACACTGAAGCTTTCTTT. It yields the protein CASSADRVNTEAFF.

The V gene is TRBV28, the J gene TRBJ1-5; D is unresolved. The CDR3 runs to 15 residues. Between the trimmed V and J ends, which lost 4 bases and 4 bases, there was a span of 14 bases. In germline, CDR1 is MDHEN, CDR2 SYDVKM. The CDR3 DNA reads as TGTGCCAGCAGTTCGGCCTTCCTAGGGAATCAGCCCCAGCATTTT. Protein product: CASSSAFLGNQPQHF.

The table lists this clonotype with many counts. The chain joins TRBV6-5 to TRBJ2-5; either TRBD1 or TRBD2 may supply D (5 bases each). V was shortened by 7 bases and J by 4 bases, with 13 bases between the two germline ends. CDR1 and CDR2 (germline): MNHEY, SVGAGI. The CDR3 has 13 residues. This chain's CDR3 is CASTLPGGETQYF. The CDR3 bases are TGTGCCAGCACCCTCCCTGGGGGAGAGACCCAGTACTTC.

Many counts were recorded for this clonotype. DNA for the CDR3: TGCGCCAGCAGCTTCCTTAGCGGGAACACCTACAATGAGCAGTTCTTC. Translation gives CASSFLSGNTYNEQFF. The chain employs TRBV5-1 and TRBJ2-1; 8 nucleotides align to TRBD2. The CDR3 has 16 amino acids. The J segment lost 2 bases and the V segment lost 2 bases, leaving 6 bases of the junction unmatched. CDR1 SGHRS and CDR2 YFSETQ come from the germline V gene.

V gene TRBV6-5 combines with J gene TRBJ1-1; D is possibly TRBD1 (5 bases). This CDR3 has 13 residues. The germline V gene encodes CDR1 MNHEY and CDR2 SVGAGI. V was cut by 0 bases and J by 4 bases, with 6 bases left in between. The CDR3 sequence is CASSYSGATEAFF. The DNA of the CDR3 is TGTGCCAGCAGTTACTCAGGGGCCACTGAAGCTTTCTTT.

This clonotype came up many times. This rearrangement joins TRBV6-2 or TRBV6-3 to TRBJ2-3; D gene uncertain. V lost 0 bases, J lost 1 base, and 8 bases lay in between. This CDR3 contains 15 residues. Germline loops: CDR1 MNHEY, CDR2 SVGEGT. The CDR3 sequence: CASSYSSARTDTQYF. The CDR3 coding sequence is TGTGCCAGCAGTTACTCTAGTGCGCGCACAGATACGCAGTATTTT.

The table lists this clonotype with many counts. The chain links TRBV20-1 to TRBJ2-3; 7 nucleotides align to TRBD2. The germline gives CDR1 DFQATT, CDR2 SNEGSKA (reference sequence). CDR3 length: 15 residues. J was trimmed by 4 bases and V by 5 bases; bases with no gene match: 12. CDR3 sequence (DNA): TGCAGTGCTGGGGATCCCGGGGGAGGGGCAGATACGCAGTATTTT. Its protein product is CSAGDPGGGADTQYF.

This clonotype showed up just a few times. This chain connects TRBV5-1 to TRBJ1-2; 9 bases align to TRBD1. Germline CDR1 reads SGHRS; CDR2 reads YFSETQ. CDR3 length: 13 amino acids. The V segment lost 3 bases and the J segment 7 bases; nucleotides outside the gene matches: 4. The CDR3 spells CASSSGQGTGYTF. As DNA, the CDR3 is TGCGCCAGCAGCTCGGGACAGGGAACTGGCTACACCTTC.

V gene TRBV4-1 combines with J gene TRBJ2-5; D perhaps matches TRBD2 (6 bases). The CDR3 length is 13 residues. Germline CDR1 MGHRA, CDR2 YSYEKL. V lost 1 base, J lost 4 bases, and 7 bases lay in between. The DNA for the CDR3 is TGCGCCAGCAGCCAAGCGGAGGGAGAGACCCAGTACTTC. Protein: CASSQAEGETQYF.

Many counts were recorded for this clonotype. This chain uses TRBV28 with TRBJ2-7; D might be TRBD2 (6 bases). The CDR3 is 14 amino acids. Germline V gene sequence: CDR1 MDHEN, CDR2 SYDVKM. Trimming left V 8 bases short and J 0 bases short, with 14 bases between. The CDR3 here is CASSRGLSSYEQYF. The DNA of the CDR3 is TGTGCCAGCTCACGGGGGTTAAGCTCCTACGAGCAGTACTTC.

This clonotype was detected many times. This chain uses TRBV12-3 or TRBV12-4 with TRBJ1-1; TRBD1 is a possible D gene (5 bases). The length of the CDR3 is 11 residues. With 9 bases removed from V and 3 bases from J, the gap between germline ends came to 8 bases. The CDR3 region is CASTGYTEAFF. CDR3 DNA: TGTGCCAGTACAGGCTACACTGAAGCTTTCTTT.

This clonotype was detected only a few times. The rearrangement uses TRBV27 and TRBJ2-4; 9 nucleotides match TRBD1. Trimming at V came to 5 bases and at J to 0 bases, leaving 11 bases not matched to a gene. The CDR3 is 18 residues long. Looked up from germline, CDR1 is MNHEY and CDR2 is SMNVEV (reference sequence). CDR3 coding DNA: TGTGCCAGCAGTCCCTGGACAGGGGCCCCGCTAGCCAAAAACATTCAGTACTTC. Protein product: CASSPWTGAPLAKNIQYF.

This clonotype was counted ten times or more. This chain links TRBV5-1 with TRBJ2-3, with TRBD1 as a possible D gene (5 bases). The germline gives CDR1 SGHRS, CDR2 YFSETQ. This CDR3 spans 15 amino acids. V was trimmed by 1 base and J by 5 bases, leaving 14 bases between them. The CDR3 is CASSLQRGSGDTQYF. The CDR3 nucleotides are TGCGCCAGCAGCTTGCAAAGGGGCTCGGGAGATACGCAGTATTTT.

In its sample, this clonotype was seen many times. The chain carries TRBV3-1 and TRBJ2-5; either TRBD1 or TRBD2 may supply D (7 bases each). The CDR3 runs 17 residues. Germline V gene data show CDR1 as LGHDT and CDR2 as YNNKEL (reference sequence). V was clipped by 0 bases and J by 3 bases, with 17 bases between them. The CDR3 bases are TGTGCCAGCAGCCAAGATGGGAGGGGGCAAGGGGAAGAGACCCAGTACTTC. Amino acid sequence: CASSQDGRGQGEETQYF.

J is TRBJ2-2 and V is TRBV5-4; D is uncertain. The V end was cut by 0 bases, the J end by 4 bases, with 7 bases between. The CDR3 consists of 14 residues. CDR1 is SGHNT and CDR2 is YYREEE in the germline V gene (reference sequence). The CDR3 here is CASSLGPSTGELFF. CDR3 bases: TGTGCCAGCAGCTTGGGCCCCTCCACCGGGGAGCTGTTTTTT.

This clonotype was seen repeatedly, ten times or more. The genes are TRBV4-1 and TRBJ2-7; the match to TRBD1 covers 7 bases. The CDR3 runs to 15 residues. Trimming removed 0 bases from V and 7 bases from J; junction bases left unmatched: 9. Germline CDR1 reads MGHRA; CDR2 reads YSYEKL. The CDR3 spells CASSQDQRQGREQYF. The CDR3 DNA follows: TGCGCCAGCAGCCAAGATCAGCGACAGGGTAGAGAGCAGTACTTC.

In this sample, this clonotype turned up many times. CDR3 in DNA: TGTGCCAGCAGCCGAGGCCAGGGTGATGGCTACACCTTC. Translated: CASSRGQGDGYTF. The chain employs TRBV7-9 and TRBJ1-2; the D gene is possibly TRBD1 (5 bases). Per the germline V gene, CDR1 is SEHNR and CDR2 is FQNEAQ (reference sequence). CDR3 size: 13 residues. The V end lost 5 bases, the J end lost 6 bases, and 13 bases lay between the germline ends.

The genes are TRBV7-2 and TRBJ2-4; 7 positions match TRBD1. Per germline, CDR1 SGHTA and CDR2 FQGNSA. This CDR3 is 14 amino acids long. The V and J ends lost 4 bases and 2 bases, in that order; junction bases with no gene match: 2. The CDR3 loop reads CASSSQGSKNIQYF. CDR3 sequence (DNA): TGTGCCAGCAGCTCACAGGGGTCCAAAAACATTCAGTACTTC.

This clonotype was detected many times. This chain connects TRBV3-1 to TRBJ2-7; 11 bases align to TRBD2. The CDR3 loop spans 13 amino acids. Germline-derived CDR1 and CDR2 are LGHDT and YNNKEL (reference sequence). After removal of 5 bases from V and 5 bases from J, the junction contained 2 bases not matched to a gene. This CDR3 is CASSALAGDEQYF. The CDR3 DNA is TGTGCCAGCAGCGCACTAGCGGGAGACGAGCAGTACTTC.

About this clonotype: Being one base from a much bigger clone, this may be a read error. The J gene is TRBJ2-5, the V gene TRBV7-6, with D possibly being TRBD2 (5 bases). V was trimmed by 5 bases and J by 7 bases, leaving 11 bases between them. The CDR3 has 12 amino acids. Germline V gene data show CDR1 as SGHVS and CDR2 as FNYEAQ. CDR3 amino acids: CASSVPGWTQYF. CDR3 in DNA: TGTGCCAGCAGCGTCCCGGGGTGGACCCAGTACTTC. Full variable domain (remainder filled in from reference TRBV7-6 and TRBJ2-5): GAGVSQSPRYKVTKRGQDVALRCDPISGHVSLYWYRQALGQGPEFLTYFNYEAQQDKSGLPNDRFSAERPEGSISTLTIQRTEQRDSAMYRCASSVPGWTQYFGPGTRLLVL.

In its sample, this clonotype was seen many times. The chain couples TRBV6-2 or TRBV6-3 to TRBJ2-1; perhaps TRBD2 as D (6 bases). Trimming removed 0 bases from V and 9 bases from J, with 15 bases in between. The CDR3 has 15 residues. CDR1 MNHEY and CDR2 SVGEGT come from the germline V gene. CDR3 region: CASSYSSREVAEQFF. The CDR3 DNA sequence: TGTGCCAGCAGTTACTCGAGCAGGGAGGTGGCTGAGCAGTTCTTC.

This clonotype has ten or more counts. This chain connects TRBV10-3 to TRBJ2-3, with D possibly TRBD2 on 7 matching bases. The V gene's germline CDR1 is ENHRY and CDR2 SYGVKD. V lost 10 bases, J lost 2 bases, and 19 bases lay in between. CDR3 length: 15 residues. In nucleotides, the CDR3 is TGTGCCACCCAGGTGGGGGGGGCTCTCACAGATACGCAGTATTTT. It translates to CATQVGGALTDTQYF.

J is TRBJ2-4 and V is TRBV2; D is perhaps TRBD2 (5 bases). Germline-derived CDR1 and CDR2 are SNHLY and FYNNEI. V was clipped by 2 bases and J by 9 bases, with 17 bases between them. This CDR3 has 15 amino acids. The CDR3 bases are TGTGCCAGCAGTGAAACCCCCCCGACCCGGGGCATTCAGTACTTC. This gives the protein CASSETPPTRGIQYF.

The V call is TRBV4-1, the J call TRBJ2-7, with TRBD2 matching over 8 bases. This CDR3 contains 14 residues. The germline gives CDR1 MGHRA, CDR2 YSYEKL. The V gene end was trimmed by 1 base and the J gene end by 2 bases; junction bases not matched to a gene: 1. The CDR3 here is CASSQAGGPYEQYF. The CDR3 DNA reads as TGCGCCAGCAGCCAAGCGGGGGGGCCCTACGAGCAGTACTTC.

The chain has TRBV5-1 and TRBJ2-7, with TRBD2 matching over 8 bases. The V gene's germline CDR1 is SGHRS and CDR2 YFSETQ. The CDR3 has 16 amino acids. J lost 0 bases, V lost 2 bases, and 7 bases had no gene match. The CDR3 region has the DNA TGCGCCAGCAGCTTCATTAGCGGGGTGGCCTCCTACGAGCAGTACTTC. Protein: CASSFISGVASYEQYF.

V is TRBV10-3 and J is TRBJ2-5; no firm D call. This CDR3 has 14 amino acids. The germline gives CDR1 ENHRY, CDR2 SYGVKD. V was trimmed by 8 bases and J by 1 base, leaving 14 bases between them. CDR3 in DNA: TGTGCCATCGGGGAAACGGCGGCCCAAGAGACCCAGTACTTC. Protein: CAIGETAAQETQYF.